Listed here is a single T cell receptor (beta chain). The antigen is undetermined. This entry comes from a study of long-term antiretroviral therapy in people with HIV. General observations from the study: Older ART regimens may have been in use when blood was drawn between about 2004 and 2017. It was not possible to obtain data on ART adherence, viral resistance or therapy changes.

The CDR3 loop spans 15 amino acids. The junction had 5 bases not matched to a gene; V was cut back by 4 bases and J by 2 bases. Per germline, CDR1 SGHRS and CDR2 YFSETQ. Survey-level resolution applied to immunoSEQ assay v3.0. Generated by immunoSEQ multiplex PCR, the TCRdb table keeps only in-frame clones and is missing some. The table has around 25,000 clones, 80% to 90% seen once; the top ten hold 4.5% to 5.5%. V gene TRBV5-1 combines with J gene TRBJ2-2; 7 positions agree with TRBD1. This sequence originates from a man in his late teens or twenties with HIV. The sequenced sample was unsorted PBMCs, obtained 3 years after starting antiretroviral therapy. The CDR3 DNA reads TGCGCCAGCAGCCTCGGGACAGCAAACACCGGGGAGCTGTTTTTT. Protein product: CASSLGTANTGELFF. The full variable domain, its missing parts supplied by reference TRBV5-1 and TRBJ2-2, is KAGVTQTPRYLIKTRGQQVTLSCSPISGHRSVSWYQQTPGQGLQFLFEYFSETQRNKGNFPGRFSGRQFSNSRSEMNVSTLELGDSALYLCASSLGTANTGELFFGEGSRLTVL.